The rows below give T cell receptor beta chains drawn from one sample of a study of blood T cell repertoires in COVID-19. Using immunoSEQ multiplex PCR, the repertoire was profiled, and TCRdb retains in-frame clones only, with some absent. The sample holds 150,000 or so clones, 70% to 85% seen once. Sample: peripheral blood. The receptors come from a man aged 55 to 69 with COVID-19, enrolled during active disease. Each CDR3 is given with its conserved first and last residue. D genes are given only for firm matches. The size field is filled for only some rows; it gives once, few, many or a size class.

abundance | j_gene | d_gene | v_gene | CDR3aa | CDR3nt
. | TRBJ1-1 | TRBD1 | TRBV6-2/TRBV6-3 | CASSPPGTVRPRMEAFF | TGTGCCAGCAGCCCCCCCGGGACAGTCCGTCCAAGGATGGAGGCTTTCTTT
. | TRBJ2-5 | TRBD2 | TRBV5-4 | CASSPGTSGRFGETQYF | TGTGCCAGCAGCCCCGGGACTAGCGGGAGATTCGGAGAGACCCAGTACTTC
. | TRBJ1-1 | . | TRBV11-2 | CASSLAGRDAEAFF | TGTGCCAGCAGCTTAGCGGGCAGGGATGCTGAAGCTTTCTTT
. | TRBJ2-5 | . | TRBV7-7 | CASSLGARVQETQYF | TGTGCTAGCAGCTTGGGGGCCAGGGTTCAAGAGACCCAGTACTTC
. | TRBJ2-5 | TRBD2 | TRBV7-7 | CASSLGAAGRGETQYF | TGTGCTAGCAGCTTAGGGGCGGCGGGGAGGGGAGAGACCCAGTACTTC
. | TRBJ1-5 | TRBD1 | TRBV7-8 | CASSLVGQGAQPQHF | TGTGCCAGCAGCTTAGTAGGACAGGGGGCTCAGCCCCAGCATTTT
few | TRBJ1-2 | . | TRBV6-2/TRBV6-3 | CASSPRGGANYGYTF | TGTGCCAGCAGTCCCCGCGGGGGAGCTAACTATGGCTACACCTTC
. | TRBJ1-5 | . | TRBV30 | CAWSDQVISNQPQHF | TGTGCCTGGAGTGACCAGGTGATTAGCAATCAGCCCCAGCATTTT
. | TRBJ2-1 | TRBD1 | TRBV5-1 | CASSHGQGACNEQFF | TGCGCCAGCAGTCACGGACAGGGGGCCTGCAATGAGCAGTTCTTC
once | TRBJ2-3 | . | TRBV10-3 | CAISTGDTDTQYF | TGTGCCATCTCTACGGGGGACACAGATACGCAGTATTTT
. | TRBJ1-1 | . | TRBV19 | CASSYQRLNTEAFF | TGTGCCAGTAGTTACCAGAGGTTGAACACTGAAGCTTTCTTT
. | TRBJ2-2 | . | TRBV4-3 | CASSQEQVSGELFF | TGCGCCAGCAGCCAAGAACAAGTATCCGGGGAGCTGTTTTTT